The rows below give T cell receptor beta chains drawn from one sample of a study of T cell responses to AZD1222 COVID-19 vaccine. The data were produced by immunoSEQ multiplex PCR, yet TCRdb's version contains in-frame clones alone and is incomplete. In the table there are 100,000 to 150,000 clones, 70% to 90% of which are singletons. The material sequenced was peripheral blood, taken on day 0 of AZD1222 vaccination. These receptors all come from an adult in good health. The CDR3 runs from the conserved cysteine through the conserved F or W. Fields, in order: clone size, V gene, D gene, J gene, CDR3 DNA, CDR3 protein. A D gene is named only where the DNA matches it firmly. Only some rows state a clone size, as once, few, many or a class for expanded clones.

NA	TRBV27	NA	TRBJ2-7	TGTGCCAGCAGCTGGGGTCTTCTCCACTACGAGCAGTACTTC	CASSWGLLHYEQYF
NA	TRBV3-1/TRBV3-2	NA	TRBJ1-3	TGTGCCAGCAGCCATGGGACTAGGTCTGGAAACACCATATATTTT	CASSHGTRSGNTIYF
NA	TRBV30	NA	TRBJ2-3	TGTGCCTGGAGTTGGCAGCGCACAGATACGCAGTATTTT	CAWSWQRTDTQYF
once	TRBV30	NA	TRBJ1-3	TGTGCCTGGGGGGGGTTTGCGGGAAACACCATATATTTT	CAWGGFAGNTIYF
NA	TRBV25-1	TRBD1	TRBJ1-6	TGTGCCAGCAGTGCCAACAGGGGGCTGGATTCACCCCTCCACTTT	CASSANRGLDSPLHF
NA	TRBV5-4	NA	TRBJ2-3	TGTGCCAGCAGCTTGGGAGGCGGCAACACAGATACGCAGTATTTT	CASSLGGGNTDTQYF
NA	TRBV10-3	NA	TRBJ1-5	TGTGCCATCAGTGAGCGGGCAGACCAAGGTCCCCAGCATTTT	CAISERADQGPQHF
NA	TRBV9	NA	TRBJ2-7	TGTGCCAGCAGCGTATCAACAGGGCCGACCTACGAGCAGTACTTC	CASSVSTGPTYEQYF
NA	TRBV5-1	TRBD1	TRBJ2-1	TGCGCCAGCAGCTTACAGGGGGCCCTTGGGAATGAGCAGTTCTTC	CASSLQGALGNEQFF
NA	TRBV19	NA	TRBJ2-1	TGTGCCAGTAGTATAGATCTTCCGTCCGGAGAGCAGTTCTTC	CASSIDLPSGEQFF
NA	TRBV24-1	NA	TRBJ2-3	TGTGCCACCAGTGTCTACCACACAGATACGCAGTATTTT	CATSVYHTDTQYF
NA	TRBV19	TRBD1	TRBJ1-6	TGTGCCAGTAGTCCCGGACAGGGGGCGGATTCACCCCTCCACTTT	CASSPGQGADSPLHF
NA	TRBV6-5	TRBD1	TRBJ1-2	TGTGCCAGCAGTCAACAGGGGGGCAAAGGTGGCTACACCTTC	CASSQQGGKGGYTF
NA	TRBV7-2	NA	TRBJ1-2	TGTGCCAGCAGCCCGGGGAGGATAAGCGACTATGGCTACACCTTC	CASSPGRISDYGYTF
NA	TRBV5-4	NA	TRBJ2-3	TGTGCCAGCAGCGGGCAAAAATCTACGGGTCCAGATACGCAGTATTTT	CASSGQKSTGPDTQYF
NA	TRBV6-5	NA	TRBJ1-1	TGTGCCAGCAGAGGGGTGGTGGCTGAAGCTTTCTTT	CASRGVVAEAFF
NA	TRBV12-3/TRBV12-4	NA	TRBJ1-1	TGTGCCAGCAGTTTAGTGTCCGAAGCTTTCTTT	CASSLVSEAFF
once	TRBV19	NA	TRBJ2-6	TGTGCCAGTAGTGGGACGGCCCGTATCCTCGGCAACGTCCTGACTTTC	CASSGTARILGNVLTF
NA	TRBV27	NA	TRBJ2-3	TGTGCCAGCAGTTCCGGGACGTTACGGCAGTATTTT	CASSSGTLRQYF
NA	TRBV19	TRBD1	TRBJ1-1	TGTGCCAGTCGGGACAGGGGATGGACTGAAGCTTTCTTT	CASRDRGWTEAFF
NA	TRBV7-2	TRBD2	TRBJ2-2	TGTGCCAGCAGCCCCCGGCCGACTAGCGGGAGAGGGACCGGGGAGCTGTTTTTT	CASSPRPTSGRGTGELFF
NA	TRBV7-9	TRBD1	TRBJ2-1	TGTGCCAGCAGCCGCCGGGACAGTTTCAATGAGCAGTTCTTC	CASSRRDSFNEQFF
NA	TRBV7-9	NA	TRBJ2-5	TGTGCCAGCAGCCGAGGGGACCGTCACCGGTACTTC	CASSRGDRHRYF
NA	TRBV30	TRBD1	TRBJ1-1	TGTGCCTGGGTAGCCTGGGACAGGGGCAGGACTGAAGCTTTCTTT	CAWVAWDRGRTEAFF
NA	TRBV29-1	TRBD1	TRBJ1-2	TGCAGCGTCCATCAGCCCAGGGGGCGTGGGGGCTACACCTTC	CSVHQPRGRGGYTF
NA	TRBV11-2	TRBD1	TRBJ2-2	TGTGCCAGCAGCCCAGGGGGCGCGGGCGGGGAGCTGTTTTTT	CASSPGGAGGELFF
NA	TRBV7-8	NA	TRBJ2-3	TGTGCCAGCAGCTTAGTTTCCAGCGGTACGCAGTATTTT	CASSLVSSGTQYF
NA	TRBV9	NA	TRBJ1-1	TGTGCCAGCAGCGTATGGGCAGGCCAGACCACTGAAGCTTTCTTT	CASSVWAGQTTEAFF
NA	TRBV5-1	NA	TRBJ2-5	TGCGCCAGCAGCTTAGGGGCGAAGACCCAGTACTTC	CASSLGAKTQYF